This T cell receptor (beta chain) came from a study of regulatory T cells in long-lasting Graves disease. The CDR3 has 15 amino acids. J gave up 4 bases and V 0 bases, and 1 base lay outside the gene matches. From germline, CDR1 is GTSNPN and CDR2 SVGIG (reference sequence). Documented time point: newly diagnosed GD, antithyroid drugs for less than 3 months. The TCR library was made from RNA extracted from PBMCs. Relying on iRepertoire HTBI primers and Arm-PCR of CDR3 regions, the team built TCR beta libraries. Via MiXCR, TCRdb re-called the multiplex PCR reads, giving one row per CDR3 protein. The sample has 530,000 or so distinct CDR3 sequences; around 15% are singletons. This sample was also put to use in a study of T cells in Graves' hyperthyroidism and ophthalmopathy. According to that study: Graves' hyperthyroidism qualified as stable when ophthalmopathy did not progress within 18 months.

The source was peripheral blood mononuclear cells (PBMCs), collected at new diagnosis, from a patient treated with antithyroid drugs. The sequence was obtained from a man aged 18 to 30 with Graves disease. V usage is TRBV30 and J usage is TRBJ2-2; 11 nucleotides match TRBD2. The CDR3 coding sequence is TGTGCCTGGAGTGTACTAGCGGGAGCCACCGGGGAGCTGTTTTTT. Its protein is CAWSVLAGATGELFF.